These 5 T cell receptor beta chains were all obtained from the same sample, sequenced in a study of response to subunit inactivated influenza vaccine. One entry per CDR3 protein results from TCRdb running MiXCR on the RT-PCR reads. This repertoire shows about 500,000 distinct CDR3 sequences, 10% to 15% found once; its top ten account for around 14%. The sequences come from PBMCs from blood, collected roughly 46 days after vaccination. The source of these receptors is a man in his fifties or sixties who received an inactivated influenza vaccine.

The sample holds a few counts of this clonotype. The chain employs TRBV28 and TRBJ2-2, with 9 bases aligning to TRBD2. The germline V gene encodes CDR1 MDHEN and CDR2 SYDVKM. CDR3 length equals 15 residues. V lost 7 bases and J lost 4; bases outside the gene matches: 7. The CDR3 spells CASNNQGLATGELFF. The DNA of the CDR3 is TGTGCCAGCAACAACCAGGGACTAGCCACCGGGGAGCTGTTTTTT. Full variable domain (outside the CDR3, taken from reference TRBV28 and TRBJ2-2): DVKVTQSSRYLVKRTGEKVFLECVQDMDHENMFWYRQDPGLGLRLIYFSYDVKMKEKGDIPEGYSVSREKKERFSLILESASTNQTSMYLCASNNQGLATGELFFGEGSRLTVL.

This clonotype has ten or more counts. This chain joins TRBV29-1 and TRBJ1-2; possible D gene TRBD1, 6 bases. The germline V and J ends were trimmed by 6 bases and 5 bases, with 16 bases remaining between them. The CDR3 sequence is 13 residues long. The germline V gene has CDR1 SQVTM and CDR2 ANQGSEA. The CDR3 DNA reads as TGCAGCGTGAGAGACCCGGACAGATATGGCTACACCTTC. Translation: CSVRDPDRYGYTF.

This clonotype was counted many times. The V call is TRBV12-3 or TRBV12-4, the J call TRBJ2-3; D remains unclear. The ends were cut back, 1 base at V and 0 bases at J, with 8 bases in the middle. The CDR3 extends over 15 amino acids. The CDR3 spells CASSLDSPSTDTQYF. Written as DNA, the CDR3 is TGTGCCAGCAGTTTAGATAGCCCGAGCACAGATACGCAGTATTTT.

This clonotype was seen a handful of times. The chain combines TRBV4-2 with TRBJ2-7; either TRBD1 or TRBD2 may supply D (5 bases each). CDR3 length equals 15 residues. Germline assignment: CDR1 LGHNA and CDR2 YNFKEQ. With 0 bases removed from V and 7 bases from J, the gap between germline ends came to 16 bases. The CDR3 loop reads CASSQEDRGAGEQYF. For the CDR3, the DNA is TGTGCCAGCAGCCAAGAGGATCGAGGGGCTGGAGAGCAGTACTTC.

There are many counts of this clonotype. The chain uses TRBV29-1 and TRBJ2-1; the D call may be TRBD1 or TRBD2 (6 bases each). Germline values: CDR1 SQVTM, CDR2 ANQGSEA. The V end lost 3 bases, the J end lost 4 bases, and 13 bases lay between the germline ends. CDR3 length equals 14 residues. The CDR3 region is CSVEGRGQYNEQFF. The DNA of the CDR3 is TGCAGCGTTGAGGGCCGGGGGCAATACAATGAGCAGTTCTTC.